Following are 13 T cell receptor beta chains from one sample sequenced in a study of shared clonotypes between healthy human individuals (dated by TCRdb to 2018 to 2021). Library method: the immunoSEQ multiplex PCR assay. Here the immuneACCESS table is served through TCRdb, limited to in-frame sequences with V and J called. Missing clones are a known gap in these copies; in checked studies unresolved V genes cover under half, and the rest lacks a known reason. Here the sample has 2 million to 2.5 million clones; around 96% occur a single time. 0.85% to 1.2% of the sample rests with the top ten. CD8 naive samples were CD45RO-negative cells positively selected for CCR7, giving a CD45RA+CCR7+ population that excluded TemRA cells. Sequenced input: naive CD8+ T cells sorted from blood. The intended sense of this specimen's cell subset or site label: CD45RA+CCR7+. These receptors were obtained from a young man in good health.

V usage is TRBV9 and J usage is TRBJ1-1; D ambiguous. The CDR3 consists of 14 residues. Trimming shortened V by 6 bases and J by 7 bases, and 19 bases separated the two germline ends. The germline V gene encodes CDR1 SGDLS and CDR2 YYNGEE. CDR3 in amino acids: CASTRGKSKNEAFF. CDR3 nucleotides: TGTGCCAGCACCCGAGGGAAGTCCAAGAATGAAGCTTTCTTT.

The chain links TRBV19 to TRBJ2-2; 7 positions agree with TRBD2. Trimming cost V 3 bases and J 4 bases; bases outside gene matches: 5. The CDR3 runs to 15 residues. Per the germline V gene, CDR1 is LNHDA and CDR2 is SQIVND (reference sequence). CDR3 protein: CASSIVAGVTGELFF. The CDR3 region has the DNA TGTGCCAGTAGTATCGTTGCGGGAGTCACCGGGGAGCTGTTTTTT.

The chain recombines TRBV5-1 with TRBJ1-1, with a tentative D call TRBD1 (5 bases). Germline CDR1 and CDR2: SGHRS and YFSETQ. Trimming pared 3 bases from V and 1 base from J, leaving 7 bases between. This CDR3 is built from 13 residues. For the CDR3, the DNA is TGCGCCAGCAGCTCGACAGCGAACACTGAAGCTTTCTTT. Translated, it gives CASSSTANTEAFF.

The chain couples TRBV19 to TRBJ2-1; the match to TRBD2 covers 11 bases. Germline trimming cut 10 bases from V and 8 bases from J; bases unmatched to any gene: 16. The CDR3 covers 16 residues. From germline, CDR1 is LNHDA and CDR2 SQIVND (reference sequence). Here the CDR3 DNA reads TGTGCCACAAAGGAAATAGCGGGAGGGCCGGGGGATGAGCAGTTCTTC. The encoded protein is CATKEIAGGPGDEQFF.

The V call is TRBV7-8, the J call TRBJ2-3, with D perhaps TRBD2 (6 bases). The V and J ends lost 2 bases and 4 bases respectively, with 7 bases between them. Germline values: CDR1 SGHVS, CDR2 FQNEAQ. This CDR3 is 13 amino acids long. CDR3 in amino acids: CASSLTSSDTQYF. CDR3 nucleotides: TGTGCCAGCAGCTTAACTAGCTCAGATACGCAGTATTTT.

V is TRBV2 and J is TRBJ1-4; possibly TRBD1 for D (6 bases). CDR3 size: 15 residues. The germline V gene has CDR1 SNHLY and CDR2 FYNNEI. The V gene lost 6 bases and the J gene lost 1 base, with 12 bases spanning the gap. The CDR3 spells CASRGGRVTNEKLFF. CDR3 DNA sequence: TGTGCCAGCAGAGGGGGGCGGGTAACTAATGAAAAACTGTTTTTT.

This sequence joins TRBV9 and TRBJ2-3; D gene uncertain. V was trimmed by 0 bases and J by 2 bases, leaving 10 bases between them. Germline V CDR1 and CDR2: SGDLS, YYNGEE. The CDR3 loop spans 15 amino acids. CDR3 sequence: CASSVELDTTDTQYF. DNA of the CDR3: TGTGCCAGCAGCGTAGAGTTAGATACCACAGATACGCAGTATTTT.

This chain connects TRBV13 to TRBJ1-1; TRBD1 is a possible D gene (5 bases). There are 14 residues in the CDR3. Germline loops: CDR1 PRHDT, CDR2 FYEKMQ (reference sequence). V was cut by 4 bases and J by 0 bases, with 9 bases left in between. The CDR3 DNA follows: TGTGCCAGCAGCTCCAGGGACCTGAACACTGAAGCTTTCTTT. Translating it yields CASSSRDLNTEAFF.

The rearrangement links TRBV4-1 to TRBJ1-1, with D hard to call. The CDR3 totals 16 residues. CDR1 MGHRA and CDR2 YSYEKL come from the germline V gene. The V gene lost 4 bases and the J gene lost 4 bases, with 19 bases spanning the gap. The CDR3 is CASSPLISSHSTEAFF. The CDR3 nucleotides read TGCGCCAGCAGCCCACTCATTTCATCCCATTCCACTGAAGCTTTCTTT.

Notes on this clone: The sample carries other DNA sequences with the same CDR3. The rearrangement joins TRBV9 to TRBJ2-7; 8 nucleotides match TRBD2. This CDR3 region has 15 residues. Germline V gene data show CDR1 as SGDLS and CDR2 as YYNGEE. Germline trimming cut 1 base from V and 0 bases from J; bases unmatched to any gene: 3. The CDR3 is CASSVSGGLSYEQYF. In DNA, the CDR3 is TGTGCCAGCAGCGTATCGGGGGGGCTCTCCTACGAGCAGTACTTC.

The J gene is TRBJ1-6, the V gene TRBV28; the D is unclear. The CDR3 is 12 amino acids. Germline-derived CDR1 and CDR2 are MDHEN and SYDVKM. V was shortened by 3 bases and J by 12 bases, with 9 bases between the two germline ends. The CDR3: CASSFAAGPLHF. The CDR3, as DNA: TGTGCCAGCAGTTTCGCAGCAGGACCCCTCCACTTT.

The chain uses TRBV2 and TRBJ2-1, with TRBD2 matching over 12 bases. Looked up from germline, CDR1 is SNHLY and CDR2 is FYNNEI. The CDR3 consists of 18 residues. J lost 9 bases, V lost 4 bases, and 16 bases had no gene match. CDR3 in amino acids: CASSAPVRLAGDLGEQFF. CDR3 bases: TGTGCCAGCAGTGCGCCAGTCCGACTAGCGGGAGATCTGGGTGAGCAGTTCTTC.

The J gene is TRBJ2-2, the V gene TRBV30; perhaps TRBD1 as D (6 bases). Per the germline V gene, CDR1 is GTSNPN and CDR2 is SVGIG (reference sequence). V lost 5 bases to trimming and J lost 7 bases, with 17 bases between them. CDR3 size: 14 residues. The CDR3 sequence: CAWVGAGVGGELFF. The CDR3 DNA reads as TGTGCCTGGGTAGGGGCAGGGGTCGGCGGGGAGCTGTTTTTT.